The T cell receptor beta chain under discussion was sequenced for a study of blood T cell repertoires in COVID-19. Whole-study context: COVID-19 samples collected from the United States, Italy and Spain covered acute and convalescent phases.

Germline V gives CDR1 SGHVS, CDR2 FQNEAQ. V lost 5 bases, J lost 4 bases, and 14 bases stayed unmatched. CDR3 size: 19 residues. Authors' methods: The assay estimated nucleated cells by amplifying reference gene primers. TCRdb's table, derived via immunoSEQ multiplex PCR, lists solely in-frame clones and lacks some. The V and J calls and clone size come from that table; D and trimming were worked out from the DNA. The repertoire holds 200,000 to 250,000 clones, with about 80% as singletons. The sequenced material came from PBMCs or T cells enriched from blood (not recorded which). The sequence was collected from a woman in her thirties or forties with acute COVID-19. The J gene is TRBJ2-5, the V gene TRBV7-8; TRBD2 matches at 15 bases. The CDR3 DNA reads TGTGCCAGCAGCCGACCGACCCACGGGGGACTAGCGGGAGGAGAGACCCAGTACTTC. It yields the protein CASSRPTHGGLAGGETQYF. Supplemented by reference TRBV7-8 and TRBJ2-5, the full variable domain reads GAGVSQSPRYKVAKRGQDVALRCDPISGHVSLFWYQQALGQGPEFLTYFQNEAQLDKSGLPSDRFFAERPEGSVSTLKIQRTQQEDSAVYLCASSRPTHGGLAGGETQYFGPGTRLLVL.